Listed here are 8 T cell receptor beta chains from one sample, sequenced in a study of blood T cell repertoires in COVID-19. Assay: immunoSEQ multiplex PCR; the TCRdb copy retains only in-frame clones and omits some. The data contain hundreds of thousands of clones, roughly 85% of them singletons. Sequencing used peripheral blood. The receptor source for this set is a woman in her twenties or thirties with active or convalescent COVID-19.

This clone was seen just once. The rearrangement uses TRBV18 and TRBJ1-5; D unclear. Trimming left V 3 bases short and J 3 bases short, with 15 bases between. CDR1 KGHSH and CDR2 LQKENI come from the germline V gene. The CDR3 has 16 residues. The CDR3 DNA is TGTGCCAGCTCACCGTCGCGGGGTCTTGACAATCAGCCCCAGCATTTT. Its translation: CASSPSRGLDNQPQHF.

This rearrangement joins TRBV4-1 to TRBJ2-1, with D possibly TRBD2 on 6 matching bases. This CDR3 is built from 15 residues. The V end was cut by 3 bases, the J end by 4 bases, with 13 bases between. Germline CDR1 MGHRA, CDR2 YSYEKL. CDR3 sequence reads: CASSHLRDLYNEQFF. The CDR3 nucleotides read TGCGCCAGCAGCCACCTCCGGGACTTATACAATGAGCAGTTCTTC.

The CDR3 coding sequence is TGTGCCAGCCAGGCCTCGAGGGATCAGCCCCAGCATTTT. It translates to CASQASRDQPQHF. The V gene is TRBV6-5, the J gene TRBJ1-5; D is unresolved. Between the trimmed V and J ends, which lost 8 bases and 5 bases, there was a span of 13 bases. The CDR3 length is 13 residues. Germline V gene lookup returns CDR1 MNHEY and CDR2 SVGAGI.

The chain recombines TRBV7-2 with TRBJ2-5, with D tentatively TRBD1 (6 bases). Germline CDR1 is SGHTA and CDR2 is FQGNSA. The ends were cut back, 3 bases at V and 4 bases at J, with 12 bases in the middle. The CDR3 runs to 14 residues. This CDR3 is CASSFQGGPETQYF. The DNA of the CDR3 is TGTGCCAGCAGCTTCCAAGGGGGACCAGAGACCCAGTACTTC.

A single count supports this clone. This chain links TRBV5-4 with TRBJ2-3, with 7 bases fitting TRBD1. In germline, CDR1 is SGHNT, CDR2 YYREEE (reference sequence). There are 15 residues in the CDR3. V lost 1 base, J lost 4 bases, and 6 bases stayed unmatched. For the CDR3, the DNA is TGTGCCAGCAGCTTGTACCAGGGGGTCCCAGATACGCAGTATTTT. This codes for CASSLYQGVPDTQYF.

The gene calls are TRBV19 and TRBJ1-1; D gene unclear. The CDR3 is made up of 13 amino acids. CDR1 and CDR2 (germline): LNHDA, SQIVND (reference sequence). V was trimmed by 5 bases and J by 0 bases, leaving 7 bases between them. The chain's CDR3 is CASSSQLNTEAFF. CDR3 nucleotide sequence: TGTGCCAGTAGTTCCCAGTTGAACACTGAAGCTTTCTTT.

The chain has TRBV28 and TRBJ2-7; 8 bases agree with TRBD1. With V trimmed by 6 bases and J by 7 bases, 14 bases remained unmatched. The CDR3 covers 15 residues. Germline loops: CDR1 MDHEN, CDR2 SYDVKM. The CDR3 region is CASSEVQGAVGEQYF. In DNA form, the CDR3 reads TGTGCCAGCAGCGAAGTCCAGGGGGCAGTTGGAGAGCAGTACTTC.

The V and J genes are TRBV18 and TRBJ2-5; a weak D match, TRBD1 (5 bases). The CDR3 loop spans 16 amino acids. Germline V gives CDR1 KGHSH, CDR2 LQKENI. With 2 bases removed from V and 1 base from J, the gap between germline ends came to 14 bases. The CDR3 coding sequence is TGTGCCAGCTCACCAAGACCGGGTCAGGGCCAAGAGACCCAGTACTTC. Its translation is CASSPRPGQGQETQYF.